A single sample is the source of the 30 T cell receptor beta chains below, sequenced in a study of blood T cell repertoires in COVID-19. Here immunoSEQ multiplex PCR was the method, and the copy in TCRdb shows in-frame clones only, minus some. The sample lists 120,000 to 150,000 clones; roughly 89% were seen once. Sequencing was performed on peripheral blood. These receptors were obtained from a woman in her thirties or forties with acute or convalescent COVID-19.

The chain uses TRBV12-3 or TRBV12-4 and TRBJ1-5; unclear D gene. The CDR3 sequence is 12 residues long. V lost 4 bases, J lost 4 bases, and 5 bases lay in between. The CDR3 DNA is TGTGCCAGCAGTTGGGCTAATCAGCCCCAGCATTTT. Its protein is CASSWANQPQHF.

V usage is TRBV14 and J usage is TRBJ2-6; 9 nucleotides line up with TRBD1. The junction had 12 bases not matched to a gene; V was cut back by 1 base and J by 2 bases. The V gene's germline CDR1 is SGHDN and CDR2 FVKESK. The CDR3 length is 20 residues. The CDR3 DNA reads TGTGCCAGCAGCCAAGTCACCGGGACAGGGAGATTCGCTGGGGCCAACGTCCTGACTTTC. Translating it yields CASSQVTGTGRFAGANVLTF.

The J gene is TRBJ1-1, the V gene TRBV19, with 9 bases lining up with TRBD1. V was pared by 0 bases and J by 11 bases, with 7 bases of the junction left unmatched. Germline loops: CDR1 LNHDA, CDR2 SQIVND (reference sequence). There are 14 residues in the CDR3. The CDR3: CASSIDGDRVDAFF. In DNA form, the CDR3 reads TGTGCCAGTAGTATAGACGGGGACAGGGTGGATGCTTTCTTT.

The rearrangement joins TRBV28 to TRBJ1-2; 8 bases agree with TRBD1. Germline-derived CDR1 and CDR2 are MDHEN and SYDVKM. The CDR3 contains 14 residues. The ends lost 8 bases at V and 5 bases at J; junction bases unmatched: 10. The CDR3 loop is CASLTDRVVYGYTF. CDR3 coding DNA: TGTGCCAGCTTAACGGACAGGGTGGTTTATGGCTACACCTTC.

The table lists this clone with many counts. The chain couples TRBV10-3 to TRBJ2-7; 11 positions match TRBD1. The CDR3 runs to 11 residues. With 11 bases clipped from V and 6 bases from J, the junction kept 3 bases outside the gene matches. Germline V CDR1 and CDR2: ENHRY, SYGVKD. The CDR3, as DNA: TGTGCCGGCGGGACAGGGGGCGAGCAGTACTTC. This translates into CAGGTGGEQYF.

This clone was found a few times. The genes are TRBV30 and TRBJ1-1; tentatively, D is TRBD1 (5 bases). CDR3 size: 11 residues. Germline-derived CDR1 and CDR2 are GTSNPN and SVGIG (reference sequence). Between the trimmed V and J ends, which lost 8 bases and 5 bases, there was a span of 12 bases. The CDR3 loop is CAIRQNTEAFF. As DNA, the CDR3 is TGTGCCATCCGACAGAATACTGAAGCTTTCTTT. The whole variable domain, remainder taken from reference TRBV30 and TRBJ1-1, is SQTIHQWPATLVQPVGSPLSLECTVEGTSNPNLYWYRQAAGRGLQLLFYSVGIGQISSEVPQNLSASRPQDRQFILSSKKLLLSDSGFYLCAIRQNTEAFFGQGTRLTVV.

In this sample, this clone turned up once. The chain links TRBV10-3 to TRBJ2-1; 11 bases are a match to TRBD2. CDR3 size: 17 residues. Germline V gives CDR1 ENHRY, CDR2 SYGVKD. The ends lost 0 bases at V and 6 bases at J; junction bases unmatched: 7. Here the CDR3 reads CAISESHTSGSFNEQFF. CDR3 DNA sequence: TGTGCCATCAGTGAGTCTCACACTAGCGGGAGTTTCAATGAGCAGTTCTTC.

The gene calls are TRBV3-1 (or the pseudogene TRBV3-2) and TRBJ1-1; no reliable D call. Germline lookup yields CDR1 LGHDT and CDR2 YNNKEL (reference sequence). The CDR3 totals 16 residues. V was trimmed by 3 bases and J by 0 bases, leaving 14 bases between them. In DNA, the CDR3 is TGTGCCAGCAGCCAGGCGGGCAGACATCTGAACACTGAAGCTTTCTTT. This encodes CASSQAGRHLNTEAFF.

The chain links TRBV5-4 to TRBJ1-2; a possible D gene is TRBD1 (5 bases). The V and J ends lost 4 bases and 0 bases respectively, with 16 bases between them. This CDR3 spans 16 amino acids. Germline CDR1 and CDR2: SGHNT and YYREEE (reference sequence). CDR3 residues: CASSPAGKAANYGYTF. CDR3 DNA: TGTGCCAGCAGCCCTGCAGGGAAGGCCGCTAACTATGGCTACACCTTC.

The V gene is TRBV30, the J gene TRBJ2-5, with D unclear. This CDR3 contains 13 residues. CDR1 is GTSNPN and CDR2 is SVGIG in the germline V gene (reference sequence). Trimming took 5 bases from V and 3 from J, leaving 13 bases between them. The CDR3 sequence is CAWARRLKETQYF. The CDR3 DNA reads TGTGCCTGGGCTCGCAGGCTAAAAGAGACCCAGTACTTC.

The chain recombines TRBV7-9 with TRBJ2-3; 9 bases match TRBD1. From germline, CDR1 is SEHNR and CDR2 FQNEAQ (reference sequence). V gave up 4 bases and J gave up 7 bases; unmatched junction bases: 15. The CDR3 has 17 residues. CDR3 protein: CASSSTRQGEPRNTQYF. CDR3 bases: TGTGCCAGCAGCTCTACCCGACAGGGGGAGCCCCGAAATACGCAGTATTTT.

The chain recombines TRBV9 with TRBJ1-1; D is perhaps TRBD1 (6 bases). The CDR3 contains 15 residues. Trimming left V 4 bases short and J 0 bases short, with 13 bases between. Germline V lookup: CDR1 SGDLS, CDR2 YYNGEE. The chain's CDR3 is CASSTAGTLNTEAFF. The CDR3 nucleotides read TGTGCCAGCAGCACTGCCGGGACACTGAACACTGAAGCTTTCTTT.

V gene TRBV5-1 combines with J gene TRBJ1-2; 7 bases align to TRBD1. The germline gives CDR1 SGHRS, CDR2 YFSETQ. The CDR3 contains 15 residues. V gave up 3 bases and J gave up 2 bases; unmatched junction bases: 7. The CDR3: CASSSLGQTNYGYTF. The CDR3, as DNA: TGCGCCAGCAGCTCCTTGGGACAGACCAACTATGGCTACACCTTC.

This sequence joins TRBV2 and TRBJ1-1; D remains ambiguous. Germline assignment: CDR1 SNHLY and CDR2 FYNNEI. V dropped 4 bases and J dropped 3 bases, with 12 bases sitting between them. The CDR3 extends over 14 amino acids. The CDR3 is CASSVRSGYTEAFF. CDR3 nucleotide sequence: TGTGCCAGCAGTGTACGATCGGGGTACACTGAAGCTTTCTTT.

The chain joins TRBV4-3 to TRBJ2-1; 11 bases map to TRBD2. The germline gives CDR1 LGHNA, CDR2 YSLEER. The junction had 5 bases not matched to a gene; V was cut back by 4 bases and J by 0 bases. The CDR3 is 17 residues long. The CDR3 DNA follows: TGCGCCAGCAGCCCGGGACTAGCGGCAAGCTCCTACAATGAGCAGTTCTTC. Encoded protein: CASSPGLAASSYNEQFF.

The chain has TRBV7-3 and TRBJ2-3, with 10 bases lining up with TRBD1. Germline-derived CDR1 and CDR2 are SGHTA and FQGTGA. The ends lost 4 bases at V and 4 bases at J; junction bases unmatched: 2. This CDR3 contains 14 residues. DNA for the CDR3: TGTGCCAGCAGCTCCGGACAGGGGGCAGATACGCAGTATTTT. Amino acid sequence: CASSSGQGADTQYF.

This chain uses TRBV5-4 with TRBJ2-1; TRBD2 might be the D (6 bases). Trimming took off 0 bases at V and 8 bases at J, with 15 bases between the two ends. Germline CDR1 reads SGHNT; CDR2 reads YYREEE (reference sequence). This CDR3 has 15 residues. As DNA, the CDR3 is TGTGCCAGCAGCTTGGTAGCGGTTAGGGGTGATGAGCAGTTCTTC. Amino acid sequence: CASSLVAVRGDEQFF.

The genes are TRBV7-6 and TRBJ2-7; D call uncertain. Germline loops: CDR1 SGHVS, CDR2 FNYEAQ. Trimming removed 5 bases from V and 3 bases from J, with 17 bases in between. CDR3 length equals 15 residues. The CDR3 spells CASSPRNRPLYEQYF. In DNA, the CDR3 is TGTGCCAGCAGCCCCAGGAACAGACCTCTCTACGAGCAGTACTTC.

This clone has a single count. The genes are TRBV30 and TRBJ1-2, with 9 bases matching TRBD1. J was trimmed by 2 bases and V by 4 bases; bases with no gene match: 8. The CDR3 has 15 residues. Germline V gene lookup returns CDR1 GTSNPN and CDR2 SVGIG (reference sequence). Here the CDR3 reads CAWTLTGTGNYGYTF. The CDR3 DNA sequence: TGTGCCTGGACCTTAACCGGGACAGGGAACTATGGCTACACCTTC.

The chain links TRBV4-1 to TRBJ1-1, with D unresolved. Germline assignment: CDR1 MGHRA and CDR2 YSYEKL. This CDR3 has 17 amino acids. Trimming took 3 bases from V and 1 from J, leaving 18 bases between them. CDR3 coding DNA: TGCGCCAGCAGCCATAGAGGTGCGGACTCCAAGAACACTGAAGCTTTCTTT. Its translation: CASSHRGADSKNTEAFF.

J is TRBJ1-2 and V is TRBV29-1; D unclear. Germline V lookup: CDR1 SQVTM, CDR2 ANQGSEA. The CDR3 runs 14 residues. V was trimmed by 0 bases and J by 0 bases, leaving 8 bases between them. The DNA for the CDR3 is TGCAGCGTTGAAGATGTTCCAGCTAACTATGGCTACACCTTC. This encodes CSVEDVPANYGYTF.

This chain uses TRBV7-2 with TRBJ1-6, with D uncertain. CDR3 size: 15 residues. V was trimmed by 3 bases and J by 8 bases, leaving 14 bases between them. Germline CDR1 is SGHTA and CDR2 is FQGNSA. In DNA form, the CDR3 reads TGTGCCAGCAGCTTTGCGGACCCGGGGTATTCACCCCTCCACTTT. Translating gives CASSFADPGYSPLHF. The whole variable domain, remainder taken from reference TRBV7-2 and TRBJ1-6, is GAGVSQSPSNKVTEKGKDVELRCDPISGHTALYWYRQSLGQGLEFLIYFQGNSAPDKSGLPSDRFSAERTGGSVSTLTIQRTQQEDSAVYLCASSFADPGYSPLHFGNGTRLTVT.

This rearrangement joins TRBV4-1 to TRBJ2-1; TRBD2 matches 8 bases. Germline CDR1 MGHRA, CDR2 YSYEKL. This CDR3 is built from 17 residues. After removal of 4 bases from V and 0 bases from J, the junction contained 8 bases not matched to a gene. DNA of the CDR3: TGCGCCAGCAGCCCCAGCGGGGGATTAGGCTCCTACAATGAGCAGTTCTTC. It yields the protein CASSPSGGLGSYNEQFF.

About this clone: Its ends do not fully match the called genes, so a read error is possible. The chain recombines TRBV6-1 with TRBJ1-6; the match to TRBD1 covers 7 bases. This CDR3 is built from 17 residues. CDR1 is MNHNS and CDR2 is SASEGT in the germline V gene. CDR3 loop: CASSDRVGQASNSPLHF. The CDR3 coding sequence is TGTGCCAGCAGTGACCGCGTCGGACAGGCCTCTAATTCGCCCCTCCACTTT.

The chain has TRBV30 and TRBJ2-7; TRBD1 might be the D (6 bases). Trimming stripped 0 bases from V and 6 bases from J, with 6 bases between. The CDR3 runs to 11 residues. Germline V gene data show CDR1 as GTSNPN and CDR2 as SVGIG (reference sequence). The CDR3 sequence: CAWSVGGEQYF. The CDR3 DNA reads as TGTGCCTGGAGTGTAGGGGGCGAGCAGTACTTC. Filled out from reference TRBV30 and TRBJ2-7, the complete variable domain reads SQTIHQWPATLVQPVGSPLSLECTVEGTSNPNLYWYRQAAGRGLQLLFYSVGIGQISSEVPQNLSASRPQDRQFILSSKKLLLSDSGFYLCAWSVGGEQYFGPGTRLTVT.

The V gene is TRBV14, the J gene TRBJ2-5; TRBD1 is a possible D gene (9 bases). V lost 3 bases to trimming and J lost 2 bases, with 16 bases between them. The germline V gene encodes CDR1 SGHDN and CDR2 FVKESK. The CDR3 spans 16 residues. The CDR3 nucleotides are TGTGCCAGCAGCCATAGCGGGACAGGGAGACAAGAGACCCAGTACTTC. Amino acid sequence: CASSHSGTGRQETQYF.

J is TRBJ2-1 and V is TRBV7-3; weak D call: TRBD2 (6 bases). Trimming left V 5 bases short and J 3 bases short, with 11 bases between. This CDR3 comprises 14 residues. Looked up from germline, CDR1 is SGHTA and CDR2 is FQGTGA. In DNA, the CDR3 is TGTGCCAGCAGCCCGACTAGGGACTACAATGAGCAGTTCTTC. This translates into CASSPTRDYNEQFF.

This chain uses TRBV19 with TRBJ2-7; TRBD1 might be the D (6 bases). Trimming removed 0 bases at V and 8 bases at J, with 8 bases between. Germline V gene sequence: CDR1 LNHDA, CDR2 SQIVND (reference sequence). This CDR3 spans 12 amino acids. CDR3 nucleotide sequence: TGTGCCAGTAGTATAGAAACAGGGAAGCAGTACTTC. It yields the protein CASSIETGKQYF.

This chain links TRBV7-9 with TRBJ2-1, with 8 positions matching TRBD2. The CDR3 length is 12 residues. Germline V gene sequence: CDR1 SEHNR, CDR2 FQNEAQ (reference sequence). V shed 5 bases, J shed 10 bases, and the junction held 4 bases outside the gene matches. CDR3 in DNA: TGTGCCAGCAGCGAAAGCGGGGGCGAGCAGTTCTTC. This translates into CASSESGGEQFF.

Remarks on this clone: A junction boundary mismatches the germline segment, possibly from a read error. This chain uses TRBV12-5 with TRBJ2-7; unclear D gene. The V gene's germline CDR1 is LGHNT and CDR2 FRNRAP. The CDR3 is 9 amino acids. As DNA, the CDR3 is TGTGCTGATAATTCCCCCCCGGACTTC. It specifies CADNSPPDF. Full variable domain (rest looked up from reference TRBV12-5 and TRBJ2-7): DARVTQTPRHKVTEMGQEVTMRCQPILGHNTVFWYRQTMMQGLELLAYFRNRAPLDDSGMPKDRFSAEMPDATLATLKIQPSEPRDSAVYFCADNSPPDFGPGTRLTVT.